This TCR beta chain was captured in a study of cytomegalovirus exposure and HLA in healthy donors. The CDR3 covers 15 residues. The germline gives CDR1 SGHVS, CDR2 FQNEAQ. V gave up 5 bases and J gave up 2 bases; unmatched junction bases: 6. The PCR employed 60 Vbeta primers together with 13 Jbeta primers. Method: immunoSEQ multiplex PCR; TCRdb's copy keeps in-frame clones and lacks some. The repertoire holds about 98,000 clones, more than 75% seen once, with roughly 8% in the top ten. Study-wide results and caveats: A likely sequencing artifact accounted for one observed cluster of highly shared sequence variants. Reported performance of the classifier showed diagnosis of cytomegalovirus status with high specificity and sensitivity. Evidence from a later analysis indicated that most CMV-associated TCR beta chains looked HLA-restricted. Earlier results showed most TCR beta V segments being productive about 90% or about 30% of the time.

A note on this clone: Its matching antigen is unknown.

The source is a human donor in good health. The chain has TRBV7-8 and TRBJ1-2, with TRBD1 identical over 9 bases. Sequenced sample: PBMCs. CDR3 protein: CASSIAGTGNYGYTF. DNA of the CDR3: TGTGCCAGCAGCATTGCCGGGACAGGGAACTATGGCTACACCTTC.